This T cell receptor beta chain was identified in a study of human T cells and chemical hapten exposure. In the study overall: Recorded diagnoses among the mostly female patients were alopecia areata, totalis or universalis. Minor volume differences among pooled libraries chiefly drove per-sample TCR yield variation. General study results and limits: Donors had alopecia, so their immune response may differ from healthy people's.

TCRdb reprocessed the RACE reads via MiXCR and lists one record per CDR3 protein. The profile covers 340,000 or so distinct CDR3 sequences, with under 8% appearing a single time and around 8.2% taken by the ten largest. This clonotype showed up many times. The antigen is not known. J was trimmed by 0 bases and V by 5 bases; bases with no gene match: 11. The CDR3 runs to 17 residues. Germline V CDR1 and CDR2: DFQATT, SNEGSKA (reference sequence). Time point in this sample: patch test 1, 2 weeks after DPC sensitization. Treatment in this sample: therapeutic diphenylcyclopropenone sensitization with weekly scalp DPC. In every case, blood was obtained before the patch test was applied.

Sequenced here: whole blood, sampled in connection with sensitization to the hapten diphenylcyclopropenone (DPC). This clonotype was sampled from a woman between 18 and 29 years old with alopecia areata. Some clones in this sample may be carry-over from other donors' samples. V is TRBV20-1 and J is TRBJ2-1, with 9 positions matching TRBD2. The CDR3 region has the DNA TGCAGTGCTCCAGCAGCGGGGGGCTCCACCTCCTACAATGAGCAGTTCTTC. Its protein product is CSAPAAGGSTSYNEQFF.